The 22 T cell receptor beta chains below come from one sample, sequenced in a study of T cells in Graves' hyperthyroidism and ophthalmopathy. Amplified TCR beta CDR3 regions derived from RNA transcripts. HTBI primers were the set used in a first-round RT-PCR of the TCR CDR3. TCRdb passed the multiplex PCR reads through MiXCR, listing each CDR3 protein once. The table shows about 300,000 distinct CDR3 sequences, with approximately 13% occurring only once. Material for sequencing was blood. The receptors stem from a woman aged 40 to 49 with Graves' hyperthyroidism.

This clonotype was found many times. The V and J genes are TRBV7-9 and TRBJ2-2, with no clear D. The CDR3 covers 15 residues. Trimming removed 3 bases from V and 6 bases from J, with 14 bases in between. Germline assignment: CDR1 SEHNR and CDR2 FQNEAQ (reference sequence). The CDR3 spells CASSFNTRNPGELFF. The CDR3 DNA reads TGTGCCAGCAGCTTTAACACACGGAATCCCGGGGAGCTGTTTTTT.

This clonotype occurred a few times. This chain connects TRBV19 to TRBJ2-2; 12 positions agree with TRBD2. V was pared by 6 bases and J by 6 bases, with 8 bases of the junction left unmatched. Germline V lookup: CDR1 LNHDA, CDR2 SQIVND (reference sequence). The CDR3 covers 16 residues. The chain's CDR3 is CASRHGLAGWAGELFF. CDR3 bases: TGTGCCAGTAGACACGGACTAGCGGGATGGGCCGGGGAGCTGTTTTTT.

This clonotype was detected ten times or more. This rearrangement joins TRBV20-1 to TRBJ2-7, with TRBD1 matching 7 bases. V trimming: 6 bases; J trimming: 3 bases; junction bases outside the gene matches: 17. Germline CDR1 is DFQATT and CDR2 is SNEGSKA (reference sequence). This CDR3 comprises 16 residues. The CDR3 protein is CSATGTVQKKDYEQYF. The CDR3 coding sequence is TGCAGTGCAACCGGGACAGTCCAGAAAAAAGACTACGAGCAGTACTTC.

Many counts were recorded for this clonotype. The junction and the germline gene differ at one end; a read error may be behind it. V and J are TRBV2 and TRBJ1-5; 8 nucleotides align to TRBD1. Germline values: CDR1 SNHLY, CDR2 FYNNEI. This CDR3 is built from 15 residues. The chain's CDR3 is CASSEGQGDYQPQHF. Written as DNA, the CDR3 is TGTGCCAGCAGCGAAGGACAGGGTGATTATCAGCCCCAGCATTTT.

This clonotype was detected many times. The chain is built from TRBV7-3 and TRBJ2-3; 8 bases map to TRBD1. This CDR3 has 15 amino acids. After removal of 4 bases from V and 2 bases from J, the junction contained 5 bases not matched to a gene. Germline lookup yields CDR1 SGHTA and CDR2 FQGTGA. CDR3 coding DNA: TGTGCCAGCAGCTCGCAGGGGGCCATCACAGATACGCAGTATTTT. Amino acids: CASSSQGAITDTQYF.

V gene TRBV20-1 combines with J gene TRBJ1-6; D call uncertain. The length of the CDR3 is 16 residues. Germline V CDR1 and CDR2: DFQATT, SNEGSKA (reference sequence). V lost 2 bases and J 7 bases, leaving 18 bases between the germline ends. DNA for the CDR3: TGCAGTGCTAGATCCTTTCTGGGCAGTCTGAATTCACCCCTCCACTTT. This gives the protein CSARSFLGSLNSPLHF.

This clonotype has a handful of counts. The gene calls are TRBV5-4 and TRBJ2-1, with 9 positions matching TRBD2. Germline CDR1 is SGHNT and CDR2 is YYREEE (reference sequence). V lost 0 bases and J lost 3; bases outside the gene matches: 4. The CDR3 runs 16 residues. In nucleotides, the CDR3 is TGTGCCAGCAGCTTGGAAGGCGGGAGGGGCTACAATGAGCAGTTCTTC. Encoded protein: CASSLEGGRGYNEQFF.

This clonotype appeared many times. The rearrangement links TRBV30 to TRBJ1-4, with 10 bases aligning to TRBD1. The length of the CDR3 is 13 residues. Germline lookup yields CDR1 GTSNPN and CDR2 SVGIG (reference sequence). V lost 3 bases to trimming and J lost 7 bases; unmatched junction nucleotides: 2. CDR3 sequence reads: CAWRWTGGEKLFF. In DNA form, the CDR3 reads TGTGCCTGGAGGTGGACAGGGGGTGAAAAACTGTTTTTT.

The chain combines TRBV19 with TRBJ1-5; D is undetermined. The V end was cut by 3 bases, the J end by 5 bases, with 11 bases between. Germline V gene sequence: CDR1 LNHDA, CDR2 SQIVND (reference sequence). There are 14 residues in the CDR3. The CDR3 nucleotides are TGTGCCAGTAGTATCGGCAACGTGGATCAGCCCCAGCATTTT. This translates into CASSIGNVDQPQHF.

This clonotype was counted many times. The rearrangement uses TRBV10-3 and TRBJ1-2, with a possible D match to TRBD1 (5 bases). V lost 4 bases, J lost 8 bases, and 14 bases lay in between. The CDR3 has 13 amino acids. Germline V lookup: CDR1 ENHRY, CDR2 SYGVKD. The CDR3 here is CAISGTGAAGYTF. CDR3 nucleotides: TGTGCCATCAGTGGAACCGGGGCCGCCGGCTACACCTTC.

The chain employs TRBV5-1 and TRBJ2-7, with 9 bases aligning to TRBD2. The length of the CDR3 is 14 residues. V lost 8 bases, J lost 3 bases, and 9 bases stayed unmatched. Germline V lookup: CDR1 SGHRS, CDR2 YFSETQ. The CDR3: CASRKIAGDYEQYF. CDR3 coding DNA: TGCGCCAGTCGGAAAATAGCGGGAGACTACGAGCAGTACTTC.

The chain employs TRBV7-2 and TRBJ1-6; 7 bases agree with TRBD1. The CDR3 spans 14 residues. Germline V gene data show CDR1 as SGHTA and CDR2 as FQGNSA. The junction had 8 bases not matched to a gene; V was cut back by 5 bases and J by 10 bases. This CDR3 is CASSRTGAESPLHF. For the CDR3, the DNA is TGTGCCAGCAGCCGCACAGGGGCAGAGTCACCCCTCCACTTT. The full variable domain, its missing parts supplied by reference TRBV7-2 and TRBJ1-6, is GAGVSQSPSNKVTEKGKDVELRCDPISGHTALYWYRQSLGQGLEFLIYFQGNSAPDKSGLPSDRFSAERTGGSVSTLTIQRTQQEDSAVYLCASSRTGAESPLHFGNGTRLTVT.

This clonotype was found many times. This CDR3 reads CASSEGQINTGELFF. CDR3 bases: TGTGCCAGCAGCGAGGGACAGATAAACACCGGGGAGCTGTTTTTT. The rearrangement links TRBV28 to TRBJ2-2; 7 bases align to TRBD1. V trimming: 6 bases; J trimming: 2 bases; junction bases outside the gene matches: 6. Germline CDR1 is MDHEN and CDR2 is SYDVKM. The CDR3 is 15 amino acids.

V is TRBV10-2 and J is TRBJ2-5; D gene ambiguous. From germline, CDR1 is WSHSY and CDR2 SAAADI. This CDR3 is 13 amino acids long. V lost 1 base and J lost 5, with 8 bases in between. The CDR3: CASSEYGWETQYF. CDR3 DNA sequence: TGCGCCAGCAGTGAGTACGGCTGGGAGACCCAGTACTTC.

This clonotype was counted ten times or more. V gene TRBV20-1 combines with J gene TRBJ2-1; TRBD2 matches 7 bases. Germline values: CDR1 DFQATT, CDR2 SNEGSKA (reference sequence). The CDR3 runs 16 residues. The J segment lost 0 bases and the V segment lost 5 bases, leaving 10 bases of the junction unmatched. CDR3 nucleotides: TGCAGTGCTCTCCCCGGGGTAGCGGGCTCCTACAATGAGCAGTTCTTC. Translating it yields CSALPGVAGSYNEQFF.

The sample holds many counts of this clonotype. V gene TRBV3-1 combines with J gene TRBJ2-7; TRBD1 matches 10 bases. The CDR3 loop spans 13 amino acids. Germline V lookup: CDR1 LGHDT, CDR2 YNNKEL (reference sequence). J gave up 7 bases and V 6 bases, and 6 bases lay outside the gene matches. The CDR3 sequence is CASSRQGAGEQYF. CDR3 coding DNA: TGTGCCAGCAGTCGACAGGGGGCGGGGGAGCAGTACTTC.

The sample holds a few counts of this clonotype. The J gene is TRBJ2-2, the V gene TRBV3-1, with 8 positions matching TRBD1. The CDR3 runs 15 residues. Germline V gene sequence: CDR1 LGHDT, CDR2 YNNKEL (reference sequence). Trimming removed 6 bases from V and 4 bases from J; junction bases left unmatched: 7. Here the CDR3 DNA reads TGTGCCAGCAGACAGACGACAGGGGTCACCGGGGAGCTGTTTTTT. Translating it yields CASRQTTGVTGELFF.

This clonotype was seen ten or more times. V usage is TRBV20-1 and J usage is TRBJ2-7; 10 nucleotides line up with TRBD2. V was clipped by 0 bases and J by 6 bases; unmatched bases: 8. The V gene's germline CDR1 is DFQATT and CDR2 SNEGSKA (reference sequence). This CDR3 comprises 15 residues. In DNA form, the CDR3 reads TGCAGTGCTAGAGATCGTAAGCGGGAGGGCGCCGAGCAGTACTTC. It codes for CSARDRKREGAEQYF.

This clonotype has at least ten counts. J is TRBJ2-1 and V is TRBV13; 9 positions match TRBD2. V trimming: 8 bases; J trimming: 8 bases; junction bases outside the gene matches: 1. This CDR3 contains 11 residues. Germline-derived CDR1 and CDR2 are PRHDT and FYEKMQ (reference sequence). The CDR3 DNA reads as TGTGCCAGCTGCGGGGGGGATGAGCAGTTCTTC. As protein: CASCGGDEQFF.

Ten or more counts support this clonotype. The genes are TRBV7-9 and TRBJ2-5; D gene ambiguous. The CDR3 totals 10 residues. The V gene's germline CDR1 is SEHNR and CDR2 FQNEAQ (reference sequence). The V gene lost 6 bases and the J gene lost 4 bases, with 3 bases spanning the gap. CDR3 region: CASRGETQYF. For the CDR3, the DNA is TGTGCCAGCAGAGGAGAGACCCAGTACTTC.

This clonotype was observed many times. V usage is TRBV11-2 and J usage is TRBJ2-3; D is unresolved. CDR1 and CDR2 (germline): SGHAT, FQNNGV. The ends were cut back, 5 bases at V and 6 bases at J, with 9 bases in the middle. The CDR3 length is 12 residues. DNA for the CDR3: TGTGCCAGCAGCATACAGAGGGATACGCAGTATTTT. Amino acids: CASSIQRDTQYF.

V usage is TRBV4-2 and J usage is TRBJ1-5; D possibly corresponds to TRBD1 (6 bases). The CDR3 has 16 residues. V was trimmed by 0 bases and J by 3 bases, leaving 12 bases between them. Germline CDR1 LGHNA, CDR2 YNFKEQ. DNA of the CDR3: TGTGCCAGCAGCCAAGATGTTGGACAGACCAATCAGCCCCAGCATTTT. This codes for CASSQDVGQTNQPQHF.